The following is a TCR beta chain sequence with its context. Its target antigen remains unknown. The sample holds no much larger clone one base away, and base qualities are not on file. The data were taken from a study of blood T cell dynamics during melanoma immunotherapy (dated by TCRdb to between 2020 and 2021). In the study overall: Patients with metastatic melanoma were treated with first-line pembrolizumab or nivolumab plus ipilimumab as standard of care in the United Kingdom. To find early correlates of response, peripheral T cell receptor repertoires were profiled in metastatic melanoma patients before and after one cycle of checkpoint inhibitor therapy. Consecutive patients formed a training cohort, and a further independent group of patients from the same centre was pooled into an external validation set.

CDR3 length: 15 amino acids, cysteine to phenylalanine. Of all the DNA, just the CDR3 is kept, 45 bases in frame from base 1. The germline V gene specifies SNHLY as CDR1 and FYNNEI as CDR2. V loses 10 bases, J loses 2 bases, and the germline ends lie 19 bases apart. The sample's time point, from its label and the paper: week 3, after first cycle of checkpoint inhibitor. Blood samples were collected before treatment (T0) and at week 3 (W3), after the first cycle of checkpoint blockade. Except for two patients with rapid clinical progression, response was assessed 12 weeks after the first infusion by RECIST 1.1; disease control meant complete response, partial response or stable disease. Patients were excluded for prior systemic cancer treatment, concomitant immunosuppressant therapy or synchronous other active malignancies. Bulk PBMC and plasma cell-free DNA were both sequenced for TCR beta so that circulating cells and T cell turnover could be tracked. PBMC were isolated from blood with Lymphoprep and SepMate tubes, followed by red cell lysis. QIAamp DNA Blood Mini kits were used to extract DNA from both PBMC and sorted T cell subsets.

Results the study describes overall, beyond this receptor: The relatively small sample size was acknowledged as potentially limiting generalization of the results. Unlike progressors, patients who went on to achieve disease control showed a bifurcated reorganization of the PBMC repertoire at W3, with either increased clonality or increased diversity. Whether the T cell clones driving repertoire changes were melanoma-specific or reflected general immune activation could not be determined in the study.

Every bulk PBMC sample had a fixed 350 ng of DNA loaded. Following the manufacturer instructions, the immunoSEQ TCRb Assay kit was used to amplify TCR beta CDR3 sequences from genomic DNA. The KAPA Library Quantification Kit for Illumina platforms was used to quantify the pooled libraries by qPCR. Sequencing of the pooled libraries was done on an Illumina NextSeq 500, with clustering at roughly 0.55-1.2 pM. As for the original processing: TCR data were analyzed with immunoSEQ ANALYZER and the R LymphoSeq package. A rearrangement efficiency score was calculated as productive divided by the sum of productive and non-productive CDR3 sequences. Clonality was measured with the Gini coefficient and diversity with the Renyi index at alpha=1, compared pairwise between timepoints within each patient. Clonal relatedness used an edit distance of 3, and repertoire similarity used the Bhattacharyya coefficient, both computed in LymphoSeq. To classify response, a linear discriminant analysis based on week-3 changes in clonality and diversity was built with the R MASS and caret packages. TCRdb re-hosts the immuneACCESS table, in-frame sequences only. Its copies lack some clones; in the studies checked, an unresolved V gene accounts for under half of them, and the cause for the rest is not known. V and J calls and clone size follow that table, whereas D and trimming were derived from the DNA. The sample table holds 11,000 or so clones, of which roughly 84% were seen once. Approximately 15% of the sample is held by the ten biggest clonotypes.

The TCR sequence derives from a human donor with melanoma. Sequenced here: blood, sampled from a patient treated with checkpoint blockade. The rearrangement joined TRBV2 to TRBJ2-3, and possibly TRBD2, on 7 matching bases. The DNA is as follows: TGTGCCACAAAGGAGGGGGGACTAAACACAGATACGCAGTATTTT. Its protein product is CATKEGGLNTDTQYF.